This TCR beta chain emerged from a study of CD8+CD57+ T cells in acquired aplastic anemia. Study outcomes and limitations: Patients and controls shared some 30 CD8+ CDR3 sequences. CD8+ Simpson's diversity showed no significant patient-control difference.

The V and J ends lost 6 bases and 8 bases respectively, with 14 bases between them. Germline V gene sequence: CDR1 SNHLY, CDR2 FYNNEI. This CDR3 comprises 14 residues. On this clonotype itself: Its antigen remains unidentified.

Selection for sequencing was limited to patients who had shown CD8+CD57+ cell expansion by flow cytometry. Using genomic DNA as the template, TCR beta VDJ and CDR3 profiling was carried out. Using its own MiXCR run on the reads, TCRdb lists one record per CDR3 protein. Counted here are approximately 130,000 distinct CDR3 sequences, about 43% occurring once; the ten biggest clones make up about 2.4%. This chain uses TRBV2 with TRBJ1-6, with D maybe TRBD1 (5 bases). The material sequenced was sorted CD4+, CD8+, or CD8+CD57+ T cells (not recorded which) from PBMCs. The receptor was isolated from a human donor with aplastic anemia. CDR3 loop: CASRDGHADSPLHF. Here the CDR3 DNA reads TGTGCCAGCAGGGATGGACACGCAGATTCACCCCTCCACTTT.